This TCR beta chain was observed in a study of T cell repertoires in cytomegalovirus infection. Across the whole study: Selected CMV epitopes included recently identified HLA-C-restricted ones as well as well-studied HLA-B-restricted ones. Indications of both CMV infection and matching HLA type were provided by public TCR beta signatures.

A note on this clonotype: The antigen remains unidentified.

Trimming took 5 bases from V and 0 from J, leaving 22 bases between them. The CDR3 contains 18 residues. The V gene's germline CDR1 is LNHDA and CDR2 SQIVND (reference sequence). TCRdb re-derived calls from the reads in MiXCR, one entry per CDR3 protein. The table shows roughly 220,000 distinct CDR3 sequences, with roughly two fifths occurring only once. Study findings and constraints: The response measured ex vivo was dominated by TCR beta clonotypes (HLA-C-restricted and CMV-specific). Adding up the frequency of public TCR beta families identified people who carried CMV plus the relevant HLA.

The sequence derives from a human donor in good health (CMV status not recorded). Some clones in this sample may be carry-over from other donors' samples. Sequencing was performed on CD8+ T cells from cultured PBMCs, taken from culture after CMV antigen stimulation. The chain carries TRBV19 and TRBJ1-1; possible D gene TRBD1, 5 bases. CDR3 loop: CASSRRGGLSRMNTEAFF. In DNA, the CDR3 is TGTGCCAGTAGTCGACGGGGGGGACTCTCGCGAATGAACACTGAAGCTTTCTTT.